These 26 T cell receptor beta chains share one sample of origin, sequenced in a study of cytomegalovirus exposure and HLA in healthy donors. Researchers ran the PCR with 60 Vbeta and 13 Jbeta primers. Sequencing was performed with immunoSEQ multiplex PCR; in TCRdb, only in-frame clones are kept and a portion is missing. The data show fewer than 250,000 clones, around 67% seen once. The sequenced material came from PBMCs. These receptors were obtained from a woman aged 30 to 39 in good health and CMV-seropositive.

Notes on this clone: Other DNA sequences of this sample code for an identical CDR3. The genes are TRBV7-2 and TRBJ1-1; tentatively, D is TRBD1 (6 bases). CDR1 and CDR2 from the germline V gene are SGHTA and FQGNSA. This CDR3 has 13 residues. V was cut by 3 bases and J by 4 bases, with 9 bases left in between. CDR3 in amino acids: CASSFGGGTEAFF. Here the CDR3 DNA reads TGTGCCAGCAGCTTTGGGGGCGGCACTGAAGCTTTCTTT. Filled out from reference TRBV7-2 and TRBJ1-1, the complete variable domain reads GAGVSQSPSNKVTEKGKDVELRCDPISGHTALYWYRQSLGQGLEFLIYFQGNSAPDKSGLPSDRFSAERTGGSVSTLTIQRTQQEDSAVYLCASSFGGGTEAFFGQGTRLTVV.

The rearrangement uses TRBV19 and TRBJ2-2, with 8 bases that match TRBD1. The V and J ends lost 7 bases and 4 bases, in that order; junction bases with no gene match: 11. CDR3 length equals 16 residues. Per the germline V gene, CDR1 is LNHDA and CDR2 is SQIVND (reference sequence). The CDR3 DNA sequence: TGTGCCAGTAACTCCCCCCCGGGACAGGTCACCGGGGAGCTGTTTTTT. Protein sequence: CASNSPPGQVTGELFF.

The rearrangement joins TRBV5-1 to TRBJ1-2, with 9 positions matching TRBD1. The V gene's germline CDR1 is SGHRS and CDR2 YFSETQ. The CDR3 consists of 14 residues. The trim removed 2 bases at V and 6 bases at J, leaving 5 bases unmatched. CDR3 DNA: TGCGCCAGCAGCTTTCTCGGGGACAGGGATGGCTACACCTTC. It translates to CASSFLGDRDGYTF.

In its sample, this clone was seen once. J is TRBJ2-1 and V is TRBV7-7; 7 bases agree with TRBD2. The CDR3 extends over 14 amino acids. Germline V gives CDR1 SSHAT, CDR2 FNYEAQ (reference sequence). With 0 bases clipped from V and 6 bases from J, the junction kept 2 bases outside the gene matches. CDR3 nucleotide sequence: TGTGCCAGCAGCTTAGCGGGAGGGTTCAATGAGCAGTTCTTC. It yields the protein CASSLAGGFNEQFF. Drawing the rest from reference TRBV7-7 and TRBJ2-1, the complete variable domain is GAGVSQSPRYKVTKRGQDVTLRCDPISSHATLYWYQQALGQGPEFLTYFNYEAQPDKSGLPSDRFSAERPEGSISTLTIQRTEQRDSAMYRCASSLAGGFNEQFFGPGTRLTVL.

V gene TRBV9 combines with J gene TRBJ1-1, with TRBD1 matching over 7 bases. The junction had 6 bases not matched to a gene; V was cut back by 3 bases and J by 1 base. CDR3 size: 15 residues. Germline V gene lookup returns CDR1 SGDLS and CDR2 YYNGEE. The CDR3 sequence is CASSASTGPNTEAFF. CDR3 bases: TGTGCCAGCAGCGCCTCGACAGGGCCGAACACTGAAGCTTTCTTT.

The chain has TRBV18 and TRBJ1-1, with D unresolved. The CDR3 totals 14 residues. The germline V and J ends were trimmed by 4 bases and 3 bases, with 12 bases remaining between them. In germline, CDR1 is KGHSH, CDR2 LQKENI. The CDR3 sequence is CASSRNRQDTEAFF. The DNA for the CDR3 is TGTGCCAGCTCACGGAACCGCCAGGACACTGAAGCTTTCTTT.

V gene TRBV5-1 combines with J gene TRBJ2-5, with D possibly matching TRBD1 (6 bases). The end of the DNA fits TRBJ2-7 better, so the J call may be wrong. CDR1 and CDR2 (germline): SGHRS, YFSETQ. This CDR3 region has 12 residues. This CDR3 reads CASRDSSYEQYF. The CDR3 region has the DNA TGCGCCAGCAGGGACAGCTCCTACGAGCAGTACTTC.

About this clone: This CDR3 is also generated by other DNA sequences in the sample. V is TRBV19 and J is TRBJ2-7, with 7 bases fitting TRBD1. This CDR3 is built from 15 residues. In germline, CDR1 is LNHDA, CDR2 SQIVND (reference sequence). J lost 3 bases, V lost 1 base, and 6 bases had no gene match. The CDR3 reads CASSIATGPYYEQYF. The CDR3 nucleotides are TGTGCCAGTAGTATAGCGACAGGGCCTTACTACGAGCAGTACTTC. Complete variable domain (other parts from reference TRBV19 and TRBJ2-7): DGGITQSPKYLFRKEGQNVTLSCEQNLNHDAMYWYRQDPGQGLRLIYYSQIVNDFQKGDIAEGYSVSREKKESFPLTVTSAQKNPTAFYLCASSIATGPYYEQYFGPGTRLTVT.

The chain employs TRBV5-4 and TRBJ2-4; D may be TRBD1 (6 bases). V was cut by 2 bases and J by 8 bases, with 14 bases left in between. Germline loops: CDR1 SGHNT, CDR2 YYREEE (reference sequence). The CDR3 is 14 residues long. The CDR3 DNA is TGTGCCAGCAGCTTCGGATTGGGGGCGGACATTCAGTACTTC. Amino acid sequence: CASSFGLGADIQYF.

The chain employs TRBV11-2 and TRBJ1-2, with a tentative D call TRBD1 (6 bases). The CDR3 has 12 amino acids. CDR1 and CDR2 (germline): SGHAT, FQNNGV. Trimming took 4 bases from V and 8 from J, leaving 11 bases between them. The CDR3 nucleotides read TGTGCCAGCAGCTCACAGGGAAACGGCTACACCTTC. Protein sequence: CASSSQGNGYTF.

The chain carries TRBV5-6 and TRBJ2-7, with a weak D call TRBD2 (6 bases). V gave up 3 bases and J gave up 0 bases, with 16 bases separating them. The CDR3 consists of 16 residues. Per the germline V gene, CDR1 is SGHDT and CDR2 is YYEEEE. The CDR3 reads CASSSGRWGSSYEQYF. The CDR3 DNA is TGTGCCAGCAGCTCGGGGAGGTGGGGCAGCTCCTACGAGCAGTACTTC. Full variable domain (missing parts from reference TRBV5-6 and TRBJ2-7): DAGVTQSPTHLIKTRGQQVTLRCSPKSGHDTVSWYQQALGQGPQFIFQYYEEEERQRGNFPDRFSGHQFPNYSSELNVNALLLGDSALYLCASSSGRWGSSYEQYFGPGTRLTVT.

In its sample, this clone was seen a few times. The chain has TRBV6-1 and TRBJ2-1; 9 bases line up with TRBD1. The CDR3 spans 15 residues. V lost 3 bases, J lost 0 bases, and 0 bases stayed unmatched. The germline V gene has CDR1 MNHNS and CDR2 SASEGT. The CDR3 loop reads CASSEDRGSYNEQFF. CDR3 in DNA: TGTGCCAGCAGTGAGGACAGGGGCTCCTACAATGAGCAGTTCTTC.

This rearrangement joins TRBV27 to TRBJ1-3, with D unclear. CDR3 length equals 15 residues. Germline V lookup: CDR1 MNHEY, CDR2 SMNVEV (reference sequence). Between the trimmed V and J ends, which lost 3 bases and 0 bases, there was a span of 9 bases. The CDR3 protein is CASSLKGSSGNTIYF. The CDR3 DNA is TGTGCCAGCAGTTTGAAAGGGAGCTCTGGAAACACCATATATTTT.

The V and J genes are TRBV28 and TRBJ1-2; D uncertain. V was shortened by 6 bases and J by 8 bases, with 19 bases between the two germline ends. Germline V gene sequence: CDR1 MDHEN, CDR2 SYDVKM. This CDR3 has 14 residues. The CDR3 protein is CASSPDLTSWGYTF. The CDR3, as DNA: TGTGCCAGCAGCCCTGACTTAACCTCATGGGGCTACACCTTC.

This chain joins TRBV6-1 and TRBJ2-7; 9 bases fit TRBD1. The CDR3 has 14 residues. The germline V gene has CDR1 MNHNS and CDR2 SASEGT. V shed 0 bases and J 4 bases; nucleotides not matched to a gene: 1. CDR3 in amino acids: CASSEADRGYEQYF. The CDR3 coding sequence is TGTGCCAGCAGTGAAGCGGACAGGGGATACGAGCAGTACTTC.

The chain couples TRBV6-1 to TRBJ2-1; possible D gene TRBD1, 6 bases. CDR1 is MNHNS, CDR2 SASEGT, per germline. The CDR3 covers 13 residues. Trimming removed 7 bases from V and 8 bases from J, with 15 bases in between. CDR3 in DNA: TGTGCCAGCAAAATGCTAGCAGGGGATGAGCAGTTCTTC. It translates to CASKMLAGDEQFF.

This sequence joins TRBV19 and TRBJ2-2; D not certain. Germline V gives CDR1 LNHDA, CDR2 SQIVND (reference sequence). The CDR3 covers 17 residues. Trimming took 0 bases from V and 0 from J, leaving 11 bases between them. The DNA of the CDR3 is TGTGCCAGTAGTATAGATCTTTGGGCCACGAACACCGGGGAGCTGTTTTTT. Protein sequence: CASSIDLWATNTGELFF. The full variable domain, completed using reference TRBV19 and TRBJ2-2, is DGGITQSPKYLFRKEGQNVTLSCEQNLNHDAMYWYRQDPGQGLRLIYYSQIVNDFQKGDIAEGYSVSREKKESFPLTVTSAQKNPTAFYLCASSIDLWATNTGELFFGEGSRLTVL.

The DNA of the CDR3 is TGTGCCAGCCGGGGCGAAGGGGGCAATGAGCAGTTCTTC. Translated: CASRGEGGNEQFF. The chain links TRBV25-1 to TRBJ2-1; a possible D gene is TRBD1 (6 bases). Germline-derived CDR1 and CDR2 are MGHDK and SYGVNS. CDR3 length: 13 amino acids. V dropped 8 bases and J dropped 6 bases, with 14 bases sitting between them. Filled out from reference TRBV25-1 and TRBJ2-1, the complete variable domain reads EADIYQTPRYLVIGTGKKITLECSQTMGHDKMYWYQQDPGMELHLIHYSYGVNSTEKGDLSSESTVSRIRTEHFPLTLESARPSHTSQYLCASRGEGGNEQFFGPGTRLTVL.

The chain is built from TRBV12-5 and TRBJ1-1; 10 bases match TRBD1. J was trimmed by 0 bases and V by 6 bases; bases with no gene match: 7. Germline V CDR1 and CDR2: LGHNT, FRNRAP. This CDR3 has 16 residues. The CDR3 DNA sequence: TGTGCTAGTGGAGACCTGACAGGGGGCATGAACACTGAAGCTTTCTTT. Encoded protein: CASGDLTGGMNTEAFF.

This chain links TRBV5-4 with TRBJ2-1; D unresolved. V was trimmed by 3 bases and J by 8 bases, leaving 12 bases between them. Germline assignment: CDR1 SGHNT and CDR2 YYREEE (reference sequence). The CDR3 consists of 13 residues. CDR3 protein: CASSSPQRDEQFF. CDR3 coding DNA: TGTGCCAGCAGCTCCCCGCAGCGAGATGAGCAGTTCTTC.

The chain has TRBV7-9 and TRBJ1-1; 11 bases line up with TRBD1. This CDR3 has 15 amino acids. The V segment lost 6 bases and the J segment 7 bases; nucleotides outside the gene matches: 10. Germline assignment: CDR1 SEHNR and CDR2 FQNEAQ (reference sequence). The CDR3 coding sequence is TGTGCCAGCAGATCCCCGGGACAGGGGGGAAATGAAGCTTTCTTT. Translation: CASRSPGQGGNEAFF.

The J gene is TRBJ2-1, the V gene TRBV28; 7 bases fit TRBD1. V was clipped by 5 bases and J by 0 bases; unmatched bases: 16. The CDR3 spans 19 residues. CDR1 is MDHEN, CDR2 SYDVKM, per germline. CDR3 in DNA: TGTGCCAGCAGTCCCCTGTTCCGGACAGGTCCCAGCTCCTACAATGAGCAGTTCTTC. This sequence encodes CASSPLFRTGPSSYNEQFF.

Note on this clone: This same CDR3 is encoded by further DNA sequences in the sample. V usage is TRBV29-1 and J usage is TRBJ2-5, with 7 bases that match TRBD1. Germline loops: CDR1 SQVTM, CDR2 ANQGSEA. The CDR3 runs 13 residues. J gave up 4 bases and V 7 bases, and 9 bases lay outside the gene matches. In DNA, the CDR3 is TGCAGCGCTAAACAGGGGTTAAGAGAGACCCAGTACTTC. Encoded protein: CSAKQGLRETQYF.

This CDR3 is CAISEPMEIPSTDTQYF. For the CDR3, the DNA is TGTGCCATCAGTGAGCCGATGGAGATCCCTAGCACAGATACGCAGTATTTT. V gene TRBV10-3 combines with J gene TRBJ2-3; D not resolved. V lost 2 bases, J lost 0 bases, and 15 bases lay in between. CDR1 and CDR2 (germline): ENHRY, SYGVKD. CDR3 length: 17 amino acids.

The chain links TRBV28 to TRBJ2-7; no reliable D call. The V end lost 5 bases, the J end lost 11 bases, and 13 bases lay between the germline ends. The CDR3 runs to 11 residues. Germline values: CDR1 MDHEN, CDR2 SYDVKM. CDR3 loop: CASSPGPSKYF. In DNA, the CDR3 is TGTGCCAGCAGTCCCGGTCCAAGCAAGTACTTC.

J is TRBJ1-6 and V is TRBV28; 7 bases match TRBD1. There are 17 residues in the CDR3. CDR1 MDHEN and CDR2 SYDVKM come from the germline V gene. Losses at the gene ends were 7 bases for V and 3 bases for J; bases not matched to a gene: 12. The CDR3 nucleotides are TGTGCCAGCACCGACGGGACAGTATTGCTCTATAATTCACCCCTCCACTTT. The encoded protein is CASTDGTVLLYNSPLHF.